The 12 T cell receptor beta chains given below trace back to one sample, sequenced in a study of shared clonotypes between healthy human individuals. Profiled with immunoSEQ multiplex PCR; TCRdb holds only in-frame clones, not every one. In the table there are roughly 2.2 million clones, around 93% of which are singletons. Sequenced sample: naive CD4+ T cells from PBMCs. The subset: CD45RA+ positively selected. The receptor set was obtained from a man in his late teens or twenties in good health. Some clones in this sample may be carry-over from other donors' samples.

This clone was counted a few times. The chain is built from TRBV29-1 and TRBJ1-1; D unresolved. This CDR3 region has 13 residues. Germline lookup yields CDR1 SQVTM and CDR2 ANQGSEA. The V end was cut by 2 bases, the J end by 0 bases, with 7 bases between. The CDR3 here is CSVELIVNTEAFF. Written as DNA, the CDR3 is TGCAGCGTTGAACTGATAGTGAACACTGAAGCTTTCTTT.

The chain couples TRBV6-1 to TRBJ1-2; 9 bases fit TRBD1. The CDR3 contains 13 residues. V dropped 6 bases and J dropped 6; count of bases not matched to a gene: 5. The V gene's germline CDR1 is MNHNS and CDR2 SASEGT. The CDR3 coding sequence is TGTGCCAGCAGGGAGGGACAGGGAGATGGCTACACCTTC. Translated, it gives CASREGQGDGYTF.

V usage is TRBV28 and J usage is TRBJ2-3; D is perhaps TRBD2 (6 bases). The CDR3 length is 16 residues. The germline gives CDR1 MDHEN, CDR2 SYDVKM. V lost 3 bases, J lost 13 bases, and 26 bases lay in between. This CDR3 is CASSFFIRRELGSKYF. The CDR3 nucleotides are TGTGCCAGCAGTTTTTTCATCAGGCGGGAACTAGGCTCGAAGTATTTT.

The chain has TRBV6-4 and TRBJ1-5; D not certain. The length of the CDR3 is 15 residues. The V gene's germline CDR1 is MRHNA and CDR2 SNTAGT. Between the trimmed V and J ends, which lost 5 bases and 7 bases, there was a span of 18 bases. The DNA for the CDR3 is TGTGCCAGCAGTACACGGCCCAAGGCCAACCAGCCCCAGCATTTT. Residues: CASSTRPKANQPQHF.

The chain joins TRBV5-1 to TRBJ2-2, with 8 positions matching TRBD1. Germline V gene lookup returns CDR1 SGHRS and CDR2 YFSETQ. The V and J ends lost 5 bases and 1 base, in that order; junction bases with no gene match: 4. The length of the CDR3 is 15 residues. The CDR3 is CASRSGQGNTGELFF. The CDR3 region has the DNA TGCGCCAGCAGGTCCGGACAGGGGAACACCGGGGAGCTGTTTTTT.

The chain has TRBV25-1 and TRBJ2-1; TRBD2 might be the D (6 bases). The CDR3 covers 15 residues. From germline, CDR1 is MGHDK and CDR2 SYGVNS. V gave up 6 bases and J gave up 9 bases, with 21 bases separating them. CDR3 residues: CASSGFASAWGEQFF. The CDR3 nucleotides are TGTGCCAGCAGCGGCTTTGCTAGCGCCTGGGGTGAGCAGTTCTTC.

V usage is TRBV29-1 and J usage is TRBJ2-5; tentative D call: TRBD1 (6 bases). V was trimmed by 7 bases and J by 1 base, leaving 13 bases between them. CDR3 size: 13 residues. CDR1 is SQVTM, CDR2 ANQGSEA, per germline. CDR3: CSGRDIRQETQYF. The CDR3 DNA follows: TGCAGCGGACGGGACATACGCCAAGAGACCCAGTACTTC. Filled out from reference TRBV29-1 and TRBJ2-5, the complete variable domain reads SAVISQKPSRDICQRGTSLTIQCQVDSQVTMMFWYRQQPGQSLTLIATANQGSEATYESGFVIDKFPISRPNLTFSTLTVSNMSPEDSSIYLCSGRDIRQETQYFGPGTRLLVL.

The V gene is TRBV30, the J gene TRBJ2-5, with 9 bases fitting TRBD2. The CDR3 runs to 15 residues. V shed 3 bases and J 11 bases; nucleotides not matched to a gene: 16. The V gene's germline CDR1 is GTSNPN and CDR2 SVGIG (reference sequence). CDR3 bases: TGTGCCTGGAGCCACGAGCGGGAGGTACCTCGTAAGCAGTACTTC. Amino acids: CAWSHEREVPRKQYF.

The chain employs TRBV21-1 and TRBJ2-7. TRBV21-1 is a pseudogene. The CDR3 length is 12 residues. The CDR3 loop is CASSKWFYEQYF. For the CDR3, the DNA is TGTGCCAGCAGCAAATGGTTTTACGAGCAGTACTTC.

CDR3 bases: TGTGCCAGCTCAGCTCAGCTAGCGGGAGTCGGCAATGAGCAGTTCTTC. This encodes CASSAQLAGVGNEQFF. This chain uses TRBV18 with TRBJ2-1, with TRBD2 matching 10 bases. CDR1 and CDR2 (germline): KGHSH, LQKENI. The V gene end was trimmed by 5 bases and the J gene end by 6 bases; junction bases not matched to a gene: 10. The CDR3 contains 16 residues.

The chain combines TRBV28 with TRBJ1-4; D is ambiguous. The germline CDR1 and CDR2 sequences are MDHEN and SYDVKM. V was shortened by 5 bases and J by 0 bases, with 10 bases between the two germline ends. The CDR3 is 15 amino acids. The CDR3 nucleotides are TGTGCCAGCAGTCGTACCGGGGCAACTAATGAAAAACTGTTTTTT. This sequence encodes CASSRTGATNEKLFF.

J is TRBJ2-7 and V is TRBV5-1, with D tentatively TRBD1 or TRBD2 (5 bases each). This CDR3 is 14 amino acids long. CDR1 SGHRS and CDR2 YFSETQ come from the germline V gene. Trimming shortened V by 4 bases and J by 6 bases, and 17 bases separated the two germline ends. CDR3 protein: CASSATGPPSEQYF. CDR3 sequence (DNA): TGCGCCAGCAGCGCTACGGGACCCCCCTCCGAGCAGTACTTC.